This TCR beta chain was profiled in a study of human T cells and chemical hapten exposure. Study at large: Patients received weekly diphenylcyclopropenone doses to the scalp throughout the approximately 24-week study. Predominantly women, the patients had alopecia areata, totalis or universalis. General study results and limits: PT1 expanded TCR numbers rose with patch test score.

This clonotype was seen only once. The antigen is not known. CDR1 and CDR2 from the germline V gene are LNHDA and SQIVND (reference sequence). The trim removed 4 bases at V and 2 bases at J, leaving 12 bases unmatched. The CDR3 consists of 18 residues. Specified time point: patch test 3, about 24 weeks after DPC sensitization. The treatment here: therapeutic diphenylcyclopropenone sensitization with weekly scalp DPC. Unique molecular identifiers were linked by the library to individual cDNA molecules. One entry per CDR3 protein results from TCRdb running MiXCR on the RACE reads. The data contain about 160,000 distinct CDR3 sequences, 25% to 35% of them seen just once; the ten biggest clones take up under 2.5%.

The origin of this receptor is a woman aged 18-29 years with alopecia areata. Some clones in this sample may be carry-over from other donors' samples. This sample comprised whole blood, obtained in connection with sensitization to the hapten diphenylcyclopropenone (DPC). J is TRBJ2-2 and V is TRBV19; 8 nucleotides line up with TRBD2. CDR3 nucleotide sequence: TGTGCCAGTAGTAAATCAAGACTAGCGCCCAAAAACACCGGGGAGCTGTTTTTT. This gives the protein CASSKSRLAPKNTGELFF.